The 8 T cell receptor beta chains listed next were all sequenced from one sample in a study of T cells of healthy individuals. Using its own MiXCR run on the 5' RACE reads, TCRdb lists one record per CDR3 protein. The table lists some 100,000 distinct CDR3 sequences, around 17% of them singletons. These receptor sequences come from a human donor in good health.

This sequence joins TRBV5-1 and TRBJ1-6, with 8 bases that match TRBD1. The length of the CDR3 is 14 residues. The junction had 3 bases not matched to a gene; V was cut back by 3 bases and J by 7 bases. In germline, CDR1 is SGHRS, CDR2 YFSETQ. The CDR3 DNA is TGCGCCAGCAGCTCCGGGACAGGCAATTCACCCCTCCACTTT. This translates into CASSSGTGNSPLHF. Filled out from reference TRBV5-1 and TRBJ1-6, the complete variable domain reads KAGVTQTPRYLIKTRGQQVTLSCSPISGHRSVSWYQQTPGQGLQFLFEYFSETQRNKGNFPGRFSGRQFSNSRSEMNVSTLELGDSALYLCASSSGTGNSPLHFGNGTRLTVT.

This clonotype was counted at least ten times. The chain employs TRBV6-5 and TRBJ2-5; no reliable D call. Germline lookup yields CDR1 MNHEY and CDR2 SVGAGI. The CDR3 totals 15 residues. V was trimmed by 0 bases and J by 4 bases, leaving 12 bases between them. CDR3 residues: CASSYSGQMGETQYF. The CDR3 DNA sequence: TGTGCCAGCAGTTACTCAGGGCAAATGGGAGAGACCCAGTACTTC.

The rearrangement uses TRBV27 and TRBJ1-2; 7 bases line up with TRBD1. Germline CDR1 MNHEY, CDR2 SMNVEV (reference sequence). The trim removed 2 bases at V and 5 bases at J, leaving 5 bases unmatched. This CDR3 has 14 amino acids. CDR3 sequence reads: CASSLGQAGYGYTF. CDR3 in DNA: TGTGCCAGCAGTTTAGGACAGGCTGGGTATGGCTACACCTTC.

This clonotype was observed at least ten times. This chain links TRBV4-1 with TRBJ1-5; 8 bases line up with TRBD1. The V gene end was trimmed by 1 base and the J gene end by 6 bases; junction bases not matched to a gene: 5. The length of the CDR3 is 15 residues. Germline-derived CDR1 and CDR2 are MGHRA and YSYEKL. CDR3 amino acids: CASSQGDRSPQPQHF. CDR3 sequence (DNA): TGCGCCAGCAGCCAAGGGGACAGGAGTCCTCAGCCCCAGCATTTT.

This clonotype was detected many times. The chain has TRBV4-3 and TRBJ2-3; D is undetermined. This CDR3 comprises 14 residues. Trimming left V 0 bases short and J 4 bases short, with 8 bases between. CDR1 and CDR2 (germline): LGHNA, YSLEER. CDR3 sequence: CASSQDPPPDTQYF. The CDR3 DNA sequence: TGCGCCAGCAGCCAAGATCCTCCGCCAGATACGCAGTATTTT.

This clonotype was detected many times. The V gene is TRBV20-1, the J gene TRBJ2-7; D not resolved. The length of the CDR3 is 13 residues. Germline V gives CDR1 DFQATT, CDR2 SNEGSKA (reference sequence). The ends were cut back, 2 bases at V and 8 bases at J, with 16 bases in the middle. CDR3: CSARSVVSKKQYF. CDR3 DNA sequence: TGCAGTGCTAGAAGCGTAGTCTCCAAGAAGCAGTACTTC.

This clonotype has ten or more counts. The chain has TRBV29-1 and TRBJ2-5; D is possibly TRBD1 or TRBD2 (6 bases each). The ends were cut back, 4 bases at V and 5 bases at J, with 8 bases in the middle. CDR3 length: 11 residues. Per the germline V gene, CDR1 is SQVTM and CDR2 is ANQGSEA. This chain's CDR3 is CSVGGAETQYF. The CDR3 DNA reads TGCAGCGTTGGGGGGGCGGAGACCCAGTACTTC.

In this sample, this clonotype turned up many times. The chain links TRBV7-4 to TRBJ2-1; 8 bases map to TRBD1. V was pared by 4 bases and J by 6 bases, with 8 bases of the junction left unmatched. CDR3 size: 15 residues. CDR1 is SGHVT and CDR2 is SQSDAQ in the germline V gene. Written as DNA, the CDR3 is TGTGCCAGCAGCTCCGACAGGGGCCGAGGCAATGAGCAGTTCTTC. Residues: CASSSDRGRGNEQFF.